The clone carrying this T cell receptor beta chain was picked up many times. One end of the junction is discordant with germline, which a read error may explain. This sample was included in a study of T cells in Graves' hyperthyroidism and ophthalmopathy. Researchers took RNA transcripts and amplified the TCR beta CDR3 regions from them. HTBI primers drove first-round RT-PCR of the TCR CDR3. TCRdb ran MiXCR on the multiplex PCR reads and lists one entry per CDR3 protein. This table has hundreds of thousands of distinct CDR3 sequences, 45% appearing once. Source material: peripheral blood or thyroid tissue (not recorded which). This clonotype was obtained from an adult man with Graves' disease, either hyperthyroidism or ophthalmopathy (not recorded which).

CDR3 DNA sequence: TGTGCCAACAGTGATAACACTGAAGCTTTCTTT. Residues: CANSDNTEAFF. This rearrangement joins TRBV2 to TRBJ1-1; D is unresolved. The germline gives CDR1 SNHLY, CDR2 FYNNEI. This CDR3 has 11 residues.